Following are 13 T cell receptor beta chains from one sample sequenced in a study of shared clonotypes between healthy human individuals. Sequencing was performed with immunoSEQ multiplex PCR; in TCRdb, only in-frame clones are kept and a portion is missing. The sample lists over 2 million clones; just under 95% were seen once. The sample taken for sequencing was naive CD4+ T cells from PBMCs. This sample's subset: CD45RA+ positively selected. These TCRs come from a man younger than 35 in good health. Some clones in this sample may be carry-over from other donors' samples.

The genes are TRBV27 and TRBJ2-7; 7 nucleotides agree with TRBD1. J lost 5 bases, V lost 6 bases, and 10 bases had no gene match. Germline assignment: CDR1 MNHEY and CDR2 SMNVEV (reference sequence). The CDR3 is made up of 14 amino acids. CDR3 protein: CASRNGQEVDEQYF. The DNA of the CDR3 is TGTGCCAGCAGAAACGGACAGGAGGTAGACGAGCAGTACTTC.

CDR3 DNA sequence: TGTGCCAGCAGCCTCAAGATCTTGGCTTTCTTT. As protein: CASSLKILAFF. The chain has TRBV7-2 and TRBJ1-1; D gene unclear. The CDR3 sequence is 11 residues long. Germline assignment: CDR1 SGHTA and CDR2 FQGNSA. V lost 5 bases, J lost 11 bases, and 12 bases lay in between.

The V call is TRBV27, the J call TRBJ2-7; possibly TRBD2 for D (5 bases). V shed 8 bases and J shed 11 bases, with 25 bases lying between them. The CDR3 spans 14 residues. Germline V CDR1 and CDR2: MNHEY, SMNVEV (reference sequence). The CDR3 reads CASGVSNAPGSKYF. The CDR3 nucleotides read TGTGCCAGCGGCGTATCCAACGCCCCGGGGAGTAAGTACTTC.

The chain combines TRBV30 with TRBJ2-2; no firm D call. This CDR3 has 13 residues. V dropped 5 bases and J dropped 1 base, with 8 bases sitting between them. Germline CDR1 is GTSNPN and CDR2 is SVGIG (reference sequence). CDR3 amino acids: CAWASKNTGELFF. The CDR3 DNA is TGTGCCTGGGCATCGAAGAACACCGGGGAGCTGTTTTTT.

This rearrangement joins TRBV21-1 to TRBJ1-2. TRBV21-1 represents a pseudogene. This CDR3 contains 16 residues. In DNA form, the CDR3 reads TGTGCCAGCAGCAAAGGATATCGGTGGCGTAACTATGGCTACACCTTC. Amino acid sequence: CASSKGYRWRNYGYTF.

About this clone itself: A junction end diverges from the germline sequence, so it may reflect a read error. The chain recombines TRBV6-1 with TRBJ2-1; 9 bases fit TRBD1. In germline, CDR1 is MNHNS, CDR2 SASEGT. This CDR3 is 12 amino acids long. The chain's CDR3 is CASSARDREPFF. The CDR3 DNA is TGTGCCAGCAGTGCCCGGGACAGGGAGCCGTTCTTC.

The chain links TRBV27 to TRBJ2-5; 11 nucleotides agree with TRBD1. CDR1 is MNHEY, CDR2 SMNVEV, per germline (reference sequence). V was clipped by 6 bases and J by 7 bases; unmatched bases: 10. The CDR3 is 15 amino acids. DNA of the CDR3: TGTGCCAGCAGCCTAGGACAGGGGGCTGTGGGGACCCAGTACTTC. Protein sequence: CASSLGQGAVGTQYF.

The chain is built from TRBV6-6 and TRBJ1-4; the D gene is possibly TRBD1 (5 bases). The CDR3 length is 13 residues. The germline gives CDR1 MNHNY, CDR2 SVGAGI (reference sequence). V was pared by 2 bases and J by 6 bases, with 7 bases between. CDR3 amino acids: CASSYRDYEKLFF. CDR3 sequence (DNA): TGTGCCAGCAGTTACAGGGACTATGAAAAACTGTTTTTT.

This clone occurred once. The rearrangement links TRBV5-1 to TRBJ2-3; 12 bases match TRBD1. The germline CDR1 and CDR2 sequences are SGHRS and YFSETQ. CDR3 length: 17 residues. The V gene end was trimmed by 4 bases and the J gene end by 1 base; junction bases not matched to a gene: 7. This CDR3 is CASSAAGTGGRTDTQYF. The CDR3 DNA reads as TGCGCCAGCAGCGCGGCCGGGACAGGGGGCCGCACAGATACGCAGTATTTT.

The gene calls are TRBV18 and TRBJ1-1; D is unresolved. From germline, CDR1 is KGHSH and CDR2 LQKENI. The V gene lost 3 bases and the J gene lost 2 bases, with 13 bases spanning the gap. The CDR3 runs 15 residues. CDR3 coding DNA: TGTGCCAGCTCACCCGCACGTTCAGGTAACACTGAAGCTTTCTTT. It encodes CASSPARSGNTEAFF.

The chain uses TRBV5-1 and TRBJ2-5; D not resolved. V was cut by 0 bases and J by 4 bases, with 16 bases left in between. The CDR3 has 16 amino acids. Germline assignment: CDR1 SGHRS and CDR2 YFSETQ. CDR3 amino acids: CASSLDQAKVGETQYF. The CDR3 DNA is TGCGCCAGCAGCTTGGACCAAGCCAAGGTGGGAGAGACCCAGTACTTC.

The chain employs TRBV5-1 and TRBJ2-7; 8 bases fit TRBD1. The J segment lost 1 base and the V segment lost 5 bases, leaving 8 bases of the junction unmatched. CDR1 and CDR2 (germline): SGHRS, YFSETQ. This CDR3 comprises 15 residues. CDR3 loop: CASRRSGQDSYEQYF. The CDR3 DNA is TGCGCCAGCAGGCGCTCGGGACAGGATTCCTACGAGCAGTACTTC.

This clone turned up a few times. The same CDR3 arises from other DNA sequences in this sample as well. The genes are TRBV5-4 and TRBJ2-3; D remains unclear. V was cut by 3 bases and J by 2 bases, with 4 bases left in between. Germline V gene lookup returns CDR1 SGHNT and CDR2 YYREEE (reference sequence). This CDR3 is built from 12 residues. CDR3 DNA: TGTGCCAGCAGCTCCACCACAGATACGCAGTATTTT. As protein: CASSSTTDTQYF.